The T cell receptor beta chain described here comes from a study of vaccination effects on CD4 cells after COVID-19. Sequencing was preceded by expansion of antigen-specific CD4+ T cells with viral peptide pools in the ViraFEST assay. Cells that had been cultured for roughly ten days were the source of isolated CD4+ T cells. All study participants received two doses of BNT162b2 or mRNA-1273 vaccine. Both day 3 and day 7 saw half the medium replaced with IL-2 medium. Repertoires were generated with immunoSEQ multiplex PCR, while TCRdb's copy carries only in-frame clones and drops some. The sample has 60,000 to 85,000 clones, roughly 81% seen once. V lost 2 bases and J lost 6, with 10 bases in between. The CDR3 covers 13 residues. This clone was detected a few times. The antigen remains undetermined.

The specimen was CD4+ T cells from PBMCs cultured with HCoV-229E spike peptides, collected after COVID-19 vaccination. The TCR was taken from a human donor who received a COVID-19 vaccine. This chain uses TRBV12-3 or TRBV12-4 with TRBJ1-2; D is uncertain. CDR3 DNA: TGTGCCAGCAGTTTAACGGACGCTAATGGCTACACCTTC. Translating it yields CASSLTDANGYTF.